Listed below are T cell receptor beta chains from one sample, sequenced in a study of PD-1 blockade in classical Hodgkin lymphoma. Profiling relied on immunoSEQ multiplex PCR, and the TCRdb table lists in-frame clones only, not all of them. The sample has about 61,000 clones, around 89% seen once; the top ten hold over 14%. This specimen was peripheral blood mononuclear cells (PBMCs), taken at baseline. The receptors originated from a human donor with classical Hodgkin lymphoma. Each CDR3 is given with its conserved first and last residue. Each record gives: D gene, J gene, CDR3 length, clone size, V gene, CDR3 DNA, CDR3 protein. D genes are given only for firm matches. Clone size is given for some rows only: seen once, a few or many times, or a class if the clone is expanded.

-,TRBJ1-2,11,-,TRBV19,TGTGCCAGTGGGCAGACTGGGTTCTACACCTTC,CASGQTGFYTF
TRBD2,TRBJ2-7,13,-,TRBV25-1,TGTGCCAGTATAGGGAGGGGACCTTTCGTTCAGTACTTC,CASIGRGPFVQYF
-,TRBJ2-5,13,-,TRBV30,TGTGCCTGGAGGGTCACAGACCAAGAGACCCAGTACTTC,CAWRVTDQETQYF
TRBD1,TRBJ1-3,14,-,TRBV28,TGTGCCAGCAGACGACAGGGGTATGGAAACACCATATATTTT,CASRRQGYGNTIYF
TRBD2,TRBJ2-3,17,-,TRBV30,TGTGCCTGGAGGGGCCGGTCTAGCGGGGCCCACACAGATACGCAGTATTTT,CAWRGRSSGAHTDTQYF
-,TRBJ1-3,15,-,TRBV12-5,TGTGCTAGTGGTTTGGCCCCTTTGGTAGGAAACACCATATATTTT,CASGLAPLVGNTIYF
-,TRBJ2-1,13,-,TRBV5-1,TGCGCCAGCAGCCATGTGTCCTACAATGAGCAGTTCTTC,CASSHVSYNEQFF
-,TRBJ2-7,13,-,TRBV7-9,TGTGCCAGCAGCTCCGCGGGTCGCTACGAGCAGTACTTC,CASSSAGRYEQYF
TRBD2,TRBJ2-1,13,-,TRBV19,TGTGCCAGTAGTATCGGGGGGGGCAATGAGCAGTTCTTC,CASSIGGGNEQFF
-,TRBJ1-1,16,-,TRBV21-1,TGTGCCAGCAGCAAACCCCGTGGCCGGGGCAACACTGAAGCTTTCTTT,CASSKPRGRGNTEAFF
-,TRBJ1-5,15,once,TRBV15,TGTGCCACCAGCAGAGTGGGAAGAAATGGGCAGCCCCAGCATTTT,CATSRVGRNGQPQHF
-,TRBJ2-4,14,-,TRBV5-1,TGCGCCAGCAGCTTGGAGAGACCTGAAAACATTCAGTACTTC,CASSLERPENIQYF
TRBD1,TRBJ2-7,13,-,TRBV7-2,TGTGCCAGCAGCTTTACAGGGGTCGACGAGCAGTACTTC,CASSFTGVDEQYF
TRBD2,TRBJ2-5,15,-,TRBV19,TGTGCCAGTAGTATAAGACTAGCTGGGCTAGAGACCCAGTACTTC,CASSIRLAGLETQYF
-,TRBJ2-7,15,-,TRBV7-6,TGTGCCAGCAGCTTAGCGTTGGGACCCTCCTACGAGCAGTACTTC,CASSLALGPSYEQYF
-,TRBJ2-7,11,-,TRBV12-5,TGTGCTAGTGGTTTGTTTGTTGAGCAGTACTTC,CASGLFVEQYF
-,TRBJ1-1,15,once,TRBV10-3,TGTGCCATCTTAGACCGCGACGGGGGGAACACTGAAGCTTTCTTT,CAILDRDGGNTEAFF
-,TRBJ2-7,14,-,TRBV6-1,TGTGCCAGCAGTGAATTCGGCACTGTCTACGAGCAGTACTTC,CASSEFGTVYEQYF
TRBD1,TRBJ1-1,14,-,TRBV4-1,TGCGCCAGCAGCCCCCCAGGGGGGAACACTGAAGCTTTCTTT,CASSPPGGNTEAFF
-,TRBJ2-4,14,-,TRBV19,TGTGCCAGTAGCAGGGGCCAAACAGGAAACATTCAGTACTTC,CASSRGQTGNIQYF
-,TRBJ1-2,16,-,TRBV6-4,TGTGCCAGCAGTGACCCTTCTGTCAGGAGGGAAGCTGGCTACACCTTC,CASSDPSVRREAGYTF
-,TRBJ2-2,13,once,TRBV9,TGTGCCAGCAGCGTAGCAGTCACCGGGGAGCTGTTTTTT,CASSVAVTGELFF